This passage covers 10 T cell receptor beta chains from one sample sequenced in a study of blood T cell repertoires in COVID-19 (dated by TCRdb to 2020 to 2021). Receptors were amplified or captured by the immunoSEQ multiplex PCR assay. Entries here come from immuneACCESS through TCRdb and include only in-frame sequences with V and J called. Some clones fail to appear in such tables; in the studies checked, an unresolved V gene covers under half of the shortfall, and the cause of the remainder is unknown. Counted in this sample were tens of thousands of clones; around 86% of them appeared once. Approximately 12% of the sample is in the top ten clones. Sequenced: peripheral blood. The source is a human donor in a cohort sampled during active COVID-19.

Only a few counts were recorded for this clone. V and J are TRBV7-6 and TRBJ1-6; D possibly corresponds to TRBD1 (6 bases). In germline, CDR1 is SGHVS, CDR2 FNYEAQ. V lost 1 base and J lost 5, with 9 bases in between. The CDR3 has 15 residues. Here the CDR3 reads CASSLVGADNSPLHF. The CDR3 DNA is TGTGCCAGCAGCTTAGTGGGGGCGGATAATTCACCCCTCCACTTT.

In DNA, the CDR3 is TGTGCCAGCAGTTTGGACAGGTTCCCAGATACGCAGTATTTT. It yields the protein CASSLDRFPDTQYF. This rearrangement joins TRBV28 to TRBJ2-3; TRBD1 agrees at 7 bases. The V segment lost 3 bases and the J segment 4 bases; nucleotides outside the gene matches: 4. Germline assignment: CDR1 MDHEN and CDR2 SYDVKM. This CDR3 has 14 residues.

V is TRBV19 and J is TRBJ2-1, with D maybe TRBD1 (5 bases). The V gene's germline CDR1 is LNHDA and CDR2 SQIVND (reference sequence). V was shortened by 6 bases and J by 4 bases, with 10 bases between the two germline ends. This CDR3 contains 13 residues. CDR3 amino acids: CASRQDSYNEQFF. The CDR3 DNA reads TGTGCCAGTAGACAGGATTCTTACAATGAGCAGTTCTTC.

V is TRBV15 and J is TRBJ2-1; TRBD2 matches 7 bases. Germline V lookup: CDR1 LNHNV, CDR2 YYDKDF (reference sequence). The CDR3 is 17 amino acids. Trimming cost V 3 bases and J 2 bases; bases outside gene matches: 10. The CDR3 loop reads CATSRGGGGSTYNEQFF. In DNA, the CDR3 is TGTGCCACCAGCAGGGGGGGAGGCGGGAGCACCTACAATGAGCAGTTCTTC.

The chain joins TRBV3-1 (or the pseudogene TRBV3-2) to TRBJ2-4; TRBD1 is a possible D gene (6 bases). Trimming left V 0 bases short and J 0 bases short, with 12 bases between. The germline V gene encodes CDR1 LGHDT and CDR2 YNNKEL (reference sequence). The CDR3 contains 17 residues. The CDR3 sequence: CASSQEGTRLAKNIQYF. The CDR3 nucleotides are TGTGCCAGCAGCCAAGAGGGGACAAGGCTAGCCAAAAACATTCAGTACTTC.

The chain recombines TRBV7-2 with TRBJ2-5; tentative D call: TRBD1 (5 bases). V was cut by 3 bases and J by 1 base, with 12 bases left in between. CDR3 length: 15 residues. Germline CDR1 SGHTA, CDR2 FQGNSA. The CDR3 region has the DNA TGTGCCAGCAGCTTCCGACAGCCAACCCAAGAGACCCAGTACTTC. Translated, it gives CASSFRQPTQETQYF.

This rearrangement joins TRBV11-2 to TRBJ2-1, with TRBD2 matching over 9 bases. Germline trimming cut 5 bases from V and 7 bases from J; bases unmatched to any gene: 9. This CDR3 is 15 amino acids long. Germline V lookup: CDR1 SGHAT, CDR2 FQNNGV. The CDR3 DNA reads TGTGCCAGCAGCCTGCGGGGGGGCACTGAGAATGAGCAGTTCTTC. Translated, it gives CASSLRGGTENEQFF.

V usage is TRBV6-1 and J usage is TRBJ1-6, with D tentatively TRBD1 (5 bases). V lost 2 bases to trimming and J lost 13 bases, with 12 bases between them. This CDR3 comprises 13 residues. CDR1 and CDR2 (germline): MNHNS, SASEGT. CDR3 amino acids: CASSETRVSPLHF. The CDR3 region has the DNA TGTGCCAGCAGTGAAACCAGGGTATCCCCCCTCCACTTT.

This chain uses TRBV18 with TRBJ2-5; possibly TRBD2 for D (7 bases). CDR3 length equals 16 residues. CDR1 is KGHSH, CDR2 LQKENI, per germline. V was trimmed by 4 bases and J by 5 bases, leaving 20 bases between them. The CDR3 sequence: CASSQGSRGLEETQYF. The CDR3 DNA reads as TGTGCCAGCTCACAGGGGTCGCGGGGGCTGGAGGAGACCCAGTACTTC.

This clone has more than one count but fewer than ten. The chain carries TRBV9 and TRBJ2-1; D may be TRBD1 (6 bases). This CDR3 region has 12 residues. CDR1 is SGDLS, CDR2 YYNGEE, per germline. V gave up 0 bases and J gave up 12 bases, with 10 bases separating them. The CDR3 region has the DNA TGTGCCAGCAGCGTAGATCTGGGGGCGCAGTTCTTC. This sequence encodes CASSVDLGAQFF. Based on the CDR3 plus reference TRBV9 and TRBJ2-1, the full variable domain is DSGVTQTPKHLITATGQRVTLRCSPRSGDLSVYWYQQSLDQGLQFLIQYYNGEERAKGNILERFSAQQFPDLHSELNLSSLELGDSALYFCASSVDLGAQFFGPGTRLTVL.